In this sample, the clone carrying this T cell receptor beta chain turned up a few times. Its cognate antigen is unknown. This record belongs to a study of vaccination and CD4 T cells after COVID-19. The wider study: The interval from dose two to post-vaccine sampling had a median of about 66 days, and it ranged from 14 to 241.

CD4+ T cells that had been cultured provided DNA sequenced with the Oncomine TCR Beta short-read assay. In TCRdb, the PCR reads were re-called with MiXCR into one record per CDR3 protein. The sample comprises about 14,000 distinct CDR3 sequences, about two fifths of which are singletons, and around 13% rests with the top ten. Treatment defined: roughly ten-day PBMC culture with coronavirus spike peptide pools or control peptides (ViraFEST assay). In the ViraFEST assay, peptide-pool expansion preceded TCR sequencing of expanded clonotypes. Germline assignment: CDR1 GTSNPN and CDR2 SVGIG (reference sequence). V dropped 0 bases and J dropped 14; count of bases not matched to a gene: 14. The CDR3 covers 16 residues.

Sequencing was carried out using CD4+ T cells from blood, cultured in vitro. This clonotype originated in a human donor who had recovered from COVID-19. The chain carries TRBV30 and TRBJ1-6; 9 positions agree with TRBD1. The CDR3 is CAWSVGQGEPIHSLHF. The CDR3 nucleotides read TGTGCCTGGAGTGTGGGACAGGGAGAACCGATTCATTCCCTCCACTTT.